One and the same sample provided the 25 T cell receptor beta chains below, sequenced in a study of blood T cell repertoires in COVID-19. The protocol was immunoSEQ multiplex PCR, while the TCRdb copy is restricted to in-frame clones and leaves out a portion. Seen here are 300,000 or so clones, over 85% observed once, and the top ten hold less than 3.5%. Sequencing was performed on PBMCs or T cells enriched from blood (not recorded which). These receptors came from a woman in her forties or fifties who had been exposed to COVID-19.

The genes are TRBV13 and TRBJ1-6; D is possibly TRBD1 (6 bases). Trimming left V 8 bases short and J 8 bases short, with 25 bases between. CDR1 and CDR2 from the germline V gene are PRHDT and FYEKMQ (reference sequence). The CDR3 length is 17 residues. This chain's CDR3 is CASGGSGFGLRDSPLHF. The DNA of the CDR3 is TGTGCCAGCGGGGGCTCGGGCTTCGGGCTTAGAGATTCACCCCTCCACTTT.

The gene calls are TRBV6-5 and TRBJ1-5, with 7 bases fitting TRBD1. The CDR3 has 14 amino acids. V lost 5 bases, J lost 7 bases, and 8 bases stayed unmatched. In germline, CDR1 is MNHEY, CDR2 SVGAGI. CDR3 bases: TGTGCCAGCAGTCTGACAGGGATAATCCAGCCCCAGCATTTT. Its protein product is CASSLTGIIQPQHF.

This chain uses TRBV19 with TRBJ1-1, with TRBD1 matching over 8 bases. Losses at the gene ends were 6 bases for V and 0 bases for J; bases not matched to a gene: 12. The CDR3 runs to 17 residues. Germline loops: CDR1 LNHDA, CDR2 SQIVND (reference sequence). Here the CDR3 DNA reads TGTGCCAGTAGCCCCGGGACAGGAGGAACGATGAACACTGAAGCTTTCTTT. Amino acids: CASSPGTGGTMNTEAFF.

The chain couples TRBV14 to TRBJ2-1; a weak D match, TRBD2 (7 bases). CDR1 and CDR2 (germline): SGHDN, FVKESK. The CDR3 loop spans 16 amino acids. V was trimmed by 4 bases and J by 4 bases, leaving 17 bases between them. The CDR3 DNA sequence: TGTGCCAGCAGCCGAAGGGGGGGACTAATTTACAATGAGCAGTTCTTC. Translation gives CASSRRGGLIYNEQFF.

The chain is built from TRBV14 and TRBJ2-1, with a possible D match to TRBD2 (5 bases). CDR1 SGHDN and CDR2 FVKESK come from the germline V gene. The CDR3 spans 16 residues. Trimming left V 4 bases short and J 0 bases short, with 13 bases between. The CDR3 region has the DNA TGTGCCAGCAGCCCAACACGGGGAATCTCCTACAATGAGCAGTTCTTC. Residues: CASSPTRGISYNEQFF.

DNA of the CDR3: TGTGCCAGTAGTATAGCGGCAGGGCTCGGGAACACTGAAGCTTTCTTT. It is translated as CASSIAAGLGNTEAFF. The chain couples TRBV19 to TRBJ1-1, with D possibly being TRBD1 (5 bases). The CDR3 totals 16 residues. Germline CDR1 is LNHDA and CDR2 is SQIVND (reference sequence). Deletions cut 1 base from V and 1 base from J, with 13 bases between.

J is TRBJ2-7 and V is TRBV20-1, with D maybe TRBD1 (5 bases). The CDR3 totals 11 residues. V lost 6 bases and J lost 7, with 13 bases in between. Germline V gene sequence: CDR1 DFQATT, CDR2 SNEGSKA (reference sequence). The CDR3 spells CSASRVGEQYF. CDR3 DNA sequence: TGCAGTGCCAGCAGGGTTGGAGAGCAGTACTTC.

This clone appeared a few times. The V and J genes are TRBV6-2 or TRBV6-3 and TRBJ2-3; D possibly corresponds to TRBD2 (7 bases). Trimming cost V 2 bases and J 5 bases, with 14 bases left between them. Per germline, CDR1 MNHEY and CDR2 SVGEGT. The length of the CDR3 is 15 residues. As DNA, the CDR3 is TGTGCCAGCAGTTACAGGGGGGGCCCTGGAGATACGCAGTATTTT. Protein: CASSYRGGPGDTQYF.

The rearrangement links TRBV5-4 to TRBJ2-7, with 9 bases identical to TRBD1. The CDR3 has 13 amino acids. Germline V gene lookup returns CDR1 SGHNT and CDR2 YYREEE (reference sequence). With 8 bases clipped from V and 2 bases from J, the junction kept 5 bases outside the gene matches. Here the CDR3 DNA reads TGTGCCAGTACCCGGGACAGGGCCTACGAGCAGTACTTC. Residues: CASTRDRAYEQYF.

The CDR3, as DNA: TGTGCCTGGACGCGTTCCGGCGGGGGGTACACAGATACGCAGTATTTT. Translation: CAWTRSGGGYTDTQYF. The J gene is TRBJ2-3, the V gene TRBV30, with 8 bases aligning to TRBD2. The CDR3 sequence is 16 residues long. V trimming: 4 bases; J trimming: 2 bases; junction bases outside the gene matches: 11. The germline V gene has CDR1 GTSNPN and CDR2 SVGIG (reference sequence). The full variable domain, its missing parts supplied by reference TRBV30 and TRBJ2-3, is SQTIHQWPATLVQPVGSPLSLECTVEGTSNPNLYWYRQAAGRGLQLLFYSVGIGQISSEVPQNLSASRPQDRQFILSSKKLLLSDSGFYLCAWTRSGGGYTDTQYFGPGTRLTVL.

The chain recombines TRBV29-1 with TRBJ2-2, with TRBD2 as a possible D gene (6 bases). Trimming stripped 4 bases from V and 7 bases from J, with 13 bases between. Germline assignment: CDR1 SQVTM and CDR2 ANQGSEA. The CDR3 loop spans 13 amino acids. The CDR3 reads CSVAVGGVGELFF. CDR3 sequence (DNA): TGCAGCGTTGCCGTGGGGGGTGTCGGGGAGCTGTTTTTT.

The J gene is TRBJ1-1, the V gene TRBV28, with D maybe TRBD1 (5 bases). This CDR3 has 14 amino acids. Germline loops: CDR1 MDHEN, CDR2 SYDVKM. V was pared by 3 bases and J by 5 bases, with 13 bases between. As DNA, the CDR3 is TGTGCCAGCAGTTTTTGGGCGGGGGGGACTGAAGCTTTCTTT. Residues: CASSFWAGGTEAFF.

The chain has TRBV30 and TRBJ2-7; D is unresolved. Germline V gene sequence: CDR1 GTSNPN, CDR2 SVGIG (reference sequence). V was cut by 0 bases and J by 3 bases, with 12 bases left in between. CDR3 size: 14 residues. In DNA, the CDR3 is TGTGCCTGGAGTGTAGAACGGGTGAGCTACGAGCAGTACTTC. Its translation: CAWSVERVSYEQYF.

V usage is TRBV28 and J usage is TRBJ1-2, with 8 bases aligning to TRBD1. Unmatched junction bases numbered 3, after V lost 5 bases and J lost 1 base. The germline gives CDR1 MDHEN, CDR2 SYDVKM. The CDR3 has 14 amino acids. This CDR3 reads CASSQGAFNYGYTF. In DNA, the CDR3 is TGTGCCAGCAGTCAGGGGGCTTTTAACTATGGCTACACCTTC.

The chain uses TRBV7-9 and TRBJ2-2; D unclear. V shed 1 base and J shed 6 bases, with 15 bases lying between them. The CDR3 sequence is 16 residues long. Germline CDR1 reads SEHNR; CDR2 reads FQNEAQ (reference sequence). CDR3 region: CASSLVPNRVAGELFF. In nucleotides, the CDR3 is TGTGCCAGCAGCTTAGTCCCAAATCGAGTCGCCGGGGAGCTGTTTTTT.

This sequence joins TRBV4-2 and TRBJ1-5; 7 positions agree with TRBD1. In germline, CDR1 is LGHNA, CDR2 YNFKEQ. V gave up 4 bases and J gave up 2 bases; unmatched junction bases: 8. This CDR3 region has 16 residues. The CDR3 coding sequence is TGTGCCAGCAGCCCTCATGGGCAGGGGGGCAATCAGCCCCAGCATTTT. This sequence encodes CASSPHGQGGNQPQHF.

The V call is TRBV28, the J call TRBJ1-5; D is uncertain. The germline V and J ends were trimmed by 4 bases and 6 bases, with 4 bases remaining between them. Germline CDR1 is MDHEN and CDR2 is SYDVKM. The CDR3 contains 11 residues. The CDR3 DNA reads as TGTGCCAGCAGTTCTTTTCAGCCCCAGCATTTT. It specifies CASSSFQPQHF.

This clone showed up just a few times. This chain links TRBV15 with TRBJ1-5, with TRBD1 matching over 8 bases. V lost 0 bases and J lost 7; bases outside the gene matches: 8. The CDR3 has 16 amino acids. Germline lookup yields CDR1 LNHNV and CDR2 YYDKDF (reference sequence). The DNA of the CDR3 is TGTGCCACCAGCAGAGAGAGTCAGGGGGCGAGACAGCCCCAGCATTTT. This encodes CATSRESQGARQPQHF.

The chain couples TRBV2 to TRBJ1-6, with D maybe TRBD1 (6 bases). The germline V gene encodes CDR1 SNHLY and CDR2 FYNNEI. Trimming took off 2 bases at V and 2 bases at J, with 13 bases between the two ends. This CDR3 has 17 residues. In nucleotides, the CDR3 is TGTGCCAGCAGTGAAAGGGGACACAGTACCTATAATTCACCCCTCCACTTT. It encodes CASSERGHSTYNSPLHF.

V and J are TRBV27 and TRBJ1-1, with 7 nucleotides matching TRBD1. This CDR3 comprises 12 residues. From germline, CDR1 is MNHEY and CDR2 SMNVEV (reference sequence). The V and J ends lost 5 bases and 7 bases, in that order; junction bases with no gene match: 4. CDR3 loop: CASSDRDGEAFF. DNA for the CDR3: TGTGCCAGCAGTGACAGGGATGGTGAAGCTTTCTTT.

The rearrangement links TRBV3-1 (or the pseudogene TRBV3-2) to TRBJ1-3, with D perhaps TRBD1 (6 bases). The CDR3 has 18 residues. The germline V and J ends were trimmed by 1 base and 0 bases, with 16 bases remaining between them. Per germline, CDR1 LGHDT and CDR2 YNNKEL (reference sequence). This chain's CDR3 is CASSQGTAYSSSGNTIYF. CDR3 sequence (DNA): TGTGCCAGCAGCCAAGGGACAGCCTACTCCAGCTCTGGAAACACCATATATTTT.

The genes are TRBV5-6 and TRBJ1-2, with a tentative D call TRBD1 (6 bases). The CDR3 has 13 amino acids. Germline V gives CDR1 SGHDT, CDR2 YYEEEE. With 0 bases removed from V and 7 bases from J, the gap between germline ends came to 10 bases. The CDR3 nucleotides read TGTGCCAGCAGCTTGGCAGGGGCCGGTGGCTACACCTTC. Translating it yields CASSLAGAGGYTF.

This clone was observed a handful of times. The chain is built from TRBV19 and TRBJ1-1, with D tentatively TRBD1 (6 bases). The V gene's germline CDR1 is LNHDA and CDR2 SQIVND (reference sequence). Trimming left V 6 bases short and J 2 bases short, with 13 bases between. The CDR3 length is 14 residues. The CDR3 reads CASRTGRINTEAFF. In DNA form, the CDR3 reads TGTGCCAGTAGGACAGGACGGATTAACACTGAAGCTTTCTTT. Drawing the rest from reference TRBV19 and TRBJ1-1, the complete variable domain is DGGITQSPKYLFRKEGQNVTLSCEQNLNHDAMYWYRQDPGQGLRLIYYSQIVNDFQKGDIAEGYSVSREKKESFPLTVTSAQKNPTAFYLCASRTGRINTEAFFGQGTRLTVV.

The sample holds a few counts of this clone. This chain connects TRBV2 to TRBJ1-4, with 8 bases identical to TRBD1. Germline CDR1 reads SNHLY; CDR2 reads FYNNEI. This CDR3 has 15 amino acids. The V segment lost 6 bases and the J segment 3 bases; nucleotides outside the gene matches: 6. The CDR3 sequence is CASRSQGVANEKLFF. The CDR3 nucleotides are TGTGCCAGCAGGTCACAGGGGGTCGCTAATGAAAAACTGTTTTTT.

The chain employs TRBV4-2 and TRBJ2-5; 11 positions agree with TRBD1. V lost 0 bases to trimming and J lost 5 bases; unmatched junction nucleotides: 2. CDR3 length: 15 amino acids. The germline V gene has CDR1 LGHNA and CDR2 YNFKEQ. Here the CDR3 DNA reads TGTGCCAGCAGCCAAGAGGGACAGGGGGGGGAGACCCAGTACTTC. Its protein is CASSQEGQGGETQYF.